This T cell receptor beta chain is drawn from a study of identical twins. Study-level points and caveats: Zero-insertion analyses were open to partial confounding by invariant MAIT and iNKT cells.

One entry per CDR3 protein, called by TCRdb with MiXCR from the 5' RACE reads. The repertoire holds approximately 190,000 distinct CDR3 sequences, 15% to 20% seen once, with 40% in the top ten. Concerning this clonotype: No antigen is known for it.

Looked up from germline, CDR1 is MDHEN and CDR2 is SYDVKM. The V end lost 6 bases, the J end lost 7 bases, and 20 bases lay between the germline ends. This CDR3 is built from 15 residues. The same sample was also studied in work on T cells expressing NK-cell markers. Per that study: HCMV serostatus: seven of eight sequenced donors positive, one negative. Of CD8+ T cells, about 1.0-7.5% belonged to dominant NKG2C+ clonotypes in several donors.

Sequencing was done on a sample of CD8+ T cells sorted from blood. The TCR originated in a young woman in good health. The genes are TRBV28 and TRBJ2-3, with D possibly being TRBD2 (7 bases). For the CDR3, the DNA is TGTGCCAGCAGGGGGGGGGGCTCGTCTGGGAATACGCAGTATTTT. Residues: CASRGGGSSGNTQYF.